Shown below are 22 T cell receptor beta chains from a single sample sequenced in a study of cytomegalovirus exposure and HLA in healthy donors. Use of 60 Vbeta and 13 Jbeta primers characterized the PCR. The protocol was immunoSEQ multiplex PCR, while the TCRdb copy is restricted to in-frame clones and leaves out a portion. This table has 150,000 to 200,000 clones, over 60% appearing once. The sample was PBMCs. These receptor sequences come from a man in his fifties or sixties in good health and CMV-seropositive.

The chain is built from TRBV5-4 and TRBJ2-7; a possible D gene is TRBD1 (5 bases). V lost 2 bases and J lost 11, with 14 bases in between. The CDR3 runs 12 residues. Per germline, CDR1 SGHNT and CDR2 YYREEE (reference sequence). CDR3 in amino acids: CASSLPLTDEYF. As DNA, the CDR3 is TGTGCCAGCAGCTTACCTTTGACAGACGAGTACTTC.

J is TRBJ2-5 and V is TRBV11-2, with a possible D match to TRBD2 (6 bases). V lost 4 bases, J lost 4 bases, and 13 bases lay in between. The germline V gene has CDR1 SGHAT and CDR2 FQNNGV. This CDR3 has 14 residues. The CDR3, as DNA: TGTGCCAGCAGCTCCCTCACCGGGAGAGAGACCCAGTACTTC. Translation: CASSSLTGRETQYF.

The chain couples TRBV19 to TRBJ1-2; no definite D call. Trimming took 1 base from V and 2 from J, leaving 11 bases between them. This CDR3 has 15 amino acids. CDR1 LNHDA and CDR2 SQIVND come from the germline V gene (reference sequence). The CDR3 here is CASSIVQDRNYGYTF. For the CDR3, the DNA is TGTGCCAGTAGTATAGTCCAGGATCGGAACTATGGCTACACCTTC. Full variable domain (remainder filled in from reference TRBV19 and TRBJ1-2): DGGITQSPKYLFRKEGQNVTLSCEQNLNHDAMYWYRQDPGQGLRLIYYSQIVNDFQKGDIAEGYSVSREKKESFPLTVTSAQKNPTAFYLCASSIVQDRNYGYTFGSGTRLTVV.

The gene calls are TRBV28 and TRBJ1-1, with TRBD1 as a possible D gene (6 bases). Per germline, CDR1 MDHEN and CDR2 SYDVKM. CDR3 length: 13 amino acids. V lost 4 bases and J lost 9, with 15 bases in between. The chain's CDR3 is CASSSSNRAKAFF. DNA of the CDR3: TGTGCCAGCAGTTCCTCGAACAGGGCGAAAGCTTTCTTT.

The chain joins TRBV6-5 to TRBJ2-1; 7 positions match TRBD1. V lost 5 bases and J lost 1; bases outside the gene matches: 5. The CDR3 has 15 amino acids. The germline V gene has CDR1 MNHEY and CDR2 SVGAGI. The CDR3 DNA reads as TGTGCCAGCAGTCCCGACAGGGCATCCTACAATGAGCAGTTCTTC. Translation gives CASSPDRASYNEQFF.

This chain links TRBV7-9 with TRBJ1-2, with 9 positions matching TRBD1. The CDR3 sequence is 16 residues long. Germline assignment: CDR1 SEHNR and CDR2 FQNEAQ (reference sequence). Unmatched junction bases numbered 13, after V lost 5 bases and J lost 6 bases. The CDR3 sequence is CASSPLGGDRADGYTF. Written as DNA, the CDR3 is TGTGCCAGCAGCCCACTTGGCGGGGACAGGGCTGATGGCTACACCTTC.

The genes are TRBV10-2 and TRBJ1-2; 10 bases align to TRBD1. Germline assignment: CDR1 WSHSY and CDR2 SAAADI. The CDR3 runs to 16 residues. V shed 0 bases, J shed 4 bases, and the junction held 5 bases outside the gene matches. For the CDR3, the DNA is TGCGCCAGCAGTGAGTCCGGGACAGGGGCCCTCTATGGCTACACCTTC. Its translation: CASSESGTGALYGYTF.

The chain couples TRBV10-3 to TRBJ1-5, with D tentatively TRBD1 (5 bases). V was shortened by 6 bases and J by 5 bases, with 14 bases between the two germline ends. Per germline, CDR1 ENHRY and CDR2 SYGVKD. The CDR3 loop spans 14 amino acids. CDR3 in DNA: TGTGCCATCAGCTCCCAGGGTTTAGATCAGCCCCAGCATTTT. This translates into CAISSQGLDQPQHF.

The rearrangement joins TRBV2 to TRBJ2-1; a possible D gene is TRBD1 (6 bases). The V gene's germline CDR1 is SNHLY and CDR2 FYNNEI. V lost 6 bases and J 4 bases, leaving 13 bases between the germline ends. The CDR3 is made up of 14 amino acids. DNA of the CDR3: TGTGCCAGCAGCGCCCGGACAGAATACAATGAGCAGTTCTTC. Its protein product is CASSARTEYNEQFF.

The chain joins TRBV7-7 to TRBJ1-1; TRBD1 is a possible D gene (6 bases). This CDR3 comprises 13 residues. With 5 bases removed from V and 1 base from J, the gap between germline ends came to 8 bases. CDR1 and CDR2 (germline): SSHAT, FNYEAQ (reference sequence). CDR3 amino acids: CASSQDRNTEAFF. CDR3 DNA: TGTGCCAGCAGCCAGGACAGGAACACTGAAGCTTTCTTT.

CDR3 sequence (DNA): TGTGCCAGCAGCCCTGGACAGTTCCAAGAGACCCAGTACTTC. Protein sequence: CASSPGQFQETQYF. The chain recombines TRBV6-6 with TRBJ2-5; D might be TRBD1 (6 bases). The V end lost 6 bases, the J end lost 1 base, and 12 bases lay between the germline ends. Per the germline V gene, CDR1 is MNHNY and CDR2 is SVGAGI (reference sequence). This CDR3 comprises 14 residues.

This clone was recorded once. V and J are TRBV12-5 and TRBJ1-1, with D hard to call. V was shortened by 5 bases and J by 8 bases, with 9 bases between the two germline ends. CDR1 and CDR2 from the germline V gene are LGHNT and FRNRAP. This CDR3 region has 11 residues. The CDR3 DNA follows: TGTGCTAGTGGTCTGTCGGGGGAAGCTTTCTTT. Encoded protein: CASGLSGEAFF. The full variable domain, rest sourced from reference TRBV12-5 and TRBJ1-1, is DARVTQTPRHKVTEMGQEVTMRCQPILGHNTVFWYRQTMMQGLELLAYFRNRAPLDDSGMPKDRFSAEMPDATLATLKIQPSEPRDSAVYFCASGLSGEAFFGQGTRLTVV.

As for this clone: One junction end disagrees with the germline gene, perhaps due to a read error. V is TRBV2 and J is TRBJ1-6; D possibly corresponds to TRBD1 (5 bases). There are 16 residues in the CDR3. The germline V gene encodes CDR1 SNHLY and CDR2 FYNNEI. CDR3 sequence (DNA): TGTACCAGCAGTGAAAGGGGAGGGTCCTATAATTCACCCCTCCACTTT. Protein product: CTSSERGGSYNSPLHF.

V usage is TRBV6-6 and J usage is TRBJ2-1; possible D gene TRBD2, 7 bases. CDR3 size: 12 residues. Germline CDR1 is MNHNY and CDR2 is SVGAGI (reference sequence). The V gene lost 8 bases and the J gene lost 9 bases, with 14 bases spanning the gap. The CDR3 DNA is TGTGCCAGCGGGGGGGCCCTTGGTGAGCAGTTCTTC. Translation: CASGGALGEQFF.

The rearrangement joins TRBV11-2 to TRBJ2-1; TRBD1 might be the D (5 bases). Trimming cost V 4 bases and J 5 bases, with 12 bases left between them. Germline assignment: CDR1 SGHAT and CDR2 FQNNGV. The CDR3 loop spans 14 amino acids. The DNA of the CDR3 is TGTGCCAGCAGCTCCCAGGGTTTCAACAATGAGCAGTTCTTC. Its protein product is CASSSQGFNNEQFF.

The CDR3 here is CASSPRRQGTEAFF. In DNA, the CDR3 is TGTGCCAGCAGTCCACGCCGACAGGGCACTGAAGCTTTCTTT. The J gene is TRBJ1-1, the V gene TRBV2; 7 positions match TRBD1. This CDR3 has 14 amino acids. Germline CDR1 is SNHLY and CDR2 is FYNNEI. Trimming cost V 5 bases and J 4 bases; bases outside gene matches: 7.

The J gene is TRBJ2-5, the V gene TRBV10-3; a weak D match, TRBD2 (5 bases). Germline V gene data show CDR1 as ENHRY and CDR2 as SYGVKD. The CDR3 runs 13 residues. V dropped 0 bases and J dropped 10 bases, with 12 bases sitting between them. CDR3 coding DNA: TGTGCCATCAGTGAGTCGGTCCCGAGGGACCAGTACTTC. Amino acid sequence: CAISESVPRDQYF.

This chain links TRBV13 with TRBJ1-2; 10 bases align to TRBD1. Germline CDR1 is PRHDT and CDR2 is FYEKMQ (reference sequence). CDR3 length equals 18 residues. Unmatched junction bases numbered 16, after V lost 5 bases and J lost 4 bases. The chain's CDR3 is CASSPARGDRGPRYGYTF. The CDR3 DNA follows: TGTGCCAGCAGCCCGGCCCGTGGGGACAGGGGTCCTCGCTATGGCTACACCTTC.

This chain joins TRBV6-1 and TRBJ1-6, with a tentative D call TRBD1 (6 bases). The germline CDR1 and CDR2 sequences are MNHNS and SASEGT. V was cut by 6 bases and J by 3 bases, with 12 bases left in between. This CDR3 has 15 amino acids. The CDR3 region has the DNA TGTGCCAGCAGGTCAGGACAGCACTATAATTCACCCCTCCACTTT. Translation: CASRSGQHYNSPLHF.

This chain connects TRBV6-5 to TRBJ2-2; D may be TRBD1 (6 bases). Germline V gene lookup returns CDR1 MNHEY and CDR2 SVGAGI. Trimming removed 2 bases at V and 3 bases at J, with 10 bases between. CDR3 length: 15 residues. Written as DNA, the CDR3 is TGTGCCAGCAGTTACGCAGGGGCACACACCGGGGAGCTGTTTTTT. Translated: CASSYAGAHTGELFF.

This clone was observed a handful of times. The rearrangement uses TRBV5-1 and TRBJ2-5; the match to TRBD2 covers 8 bases. V was clipped by 4 bases and J by 5 bases; unmatched bases: 22. This CDR3 has 19 amino acids. The germline CDR1 and CDR2 sequences are SGHRS and YFSETQ. The CDR3 is CASSTSSRAGGSRRETQYF. In nucleotides, the CDR3 is TGCGCCAGCAGCACGTCCAGCAGGGCGGGGGGATCACGACGGGAGACCCAGTACTTC.

This clone was seen only once. The genes are TRBV10-3 and TRBJ2-2; tentative D call: TRBD1 (6 bases). CDR1 ENHRY and CDR2 SYGVKD come from the germline V gene. The length of the CDR3 is 18 residues. V was clipped by 8 bases and J by 0 bases, with 22 bases between them. DNA for the CDR3: TGTGCCATCTCAAGACTACTCACCGGGACACCGAACACCGGGGAGCTGTTTTTT. It translates to CAISRLLTGTPNTGELFF.